These 32 T cell receptor beta chains share one sample of origin, sequenced in a study of blood T cell repertoires in COVID-19. The protocol was immunoSEQ multiplex PCR, while the TCRdb copy is restricted to in-frame clones and leaves out a portion. The table has just under 150,000 clones, approximately 89% seen once. Sequenced material: peripheral blood. All receptors come from a human donor in a cohort sampled during active COVID-19.

J is TRBJ1-2 and V is TRBV19, with 7 nucleotides matching TRBD1. CDR1 and CDR2 (germline): LNHDA, SQIVND (reference sequence). The trim removed 1 base at V and 2 bases at J, leaving 16 bases unmatched. CDR3 size: 19 residues. The CDR3 is CASSIARTGHIYPNYGYTF. For the CDR3, the DNA is TGTGCCAGTAGTATAGCCCGGACAGGCCACATTTACCCCAACTATGGCTACACCTTC.

The V and J genes are TRBV19 and TRBJ2-1; 13 bases fit TRBD2. Trimming removed 4 bases from V and 4 bases from J; junction bases left unmatched: 7. The CDR3 loop spans 17 amino acids. Germline V lookup: CDR1 LNHDA, CDR2 SQIVND (reference sequence). For the CDR3, the DNA is TGTGCCAGTAGTACCCTACTAGCGGGGGGGCCTTACAATGAGCAGTTCTTC. It specifies CASSTLLAGGPYNEQFF.

This chain joins TRBV6-5 and TRBJ2-5, with TRBD2 identical over 9 bases. Germline CDR1 reads MNHEY; CDR2 reads SVGAGI. Unmatched junction bases numbered 5, after V lost 6 bases and J lost 0 bases. CDR3 length: 15 amino acids. CDR3 region: CASSQRGDNQETQYF. The CDR3 DNA reads TGTGCCAGCAGCCAGCGGGGGGATAACCAAGAGACCCAGTACTTC.

The chain is built from TRBV2 and TRBJ1-5, with 8 nucleotides matching TRBD1. The length of the CDR3 is 15 residues. The germline gives CDR1 SNHLY, CDR2 FYNNEI. V shed 6 bases and J 6 bases; nucleotides not matched to a gene: 10. CDR3 amino acids: CASSGSGGGRQPQHF. The CDR3 DNA is TGTGCCAGCAGCGGGTCAGGGGGCGGTCGTCAGCCCCAGCATTTT. Full variable domain (remainder filled in from reference TRBV2 and TRBJ1-5): EPEVTQTPSHQVTQMGQEVILRCVPISNHLYFYWYRQILGQKVEFLVSFYNNEISEKSEIFDDQFSVERPDGSNFTLKIRSTKLEDSAMYFCASSGSGGGRQPQHFGDGTRLSIL.

The CDR3 coding sequence is TGCGCCAGCAGCCAGGGGGGGACTCCGAATGGGGAGACCCAGTACTTC. Translated, it gives CASSQGGTPNGETQYF. The chain links TRBV4-3 to TRBJ2-5; 7 bases match TRBD2. The V gene end was trimmed by 3 bases and the J gene end by 5 bases; junction bases not matched to a gene: 12. Germline CDR1 reads LGHNA; CDR2 reads YSLEER. This CDR3 contains 16 residues.

The chain joins TRBV5-8 to TRBJ2-3; no clear D. V was clipped by 0 bases and J by 0 bases, with 17 bases between them. Looked up from germline, CDR1 is SGHTS and CDR2 is YDEGEE. The CDR3 has 18 residues. The CDR3 DNA is TGTGCCAGCAGCTTGGTGTTTCAGGTCTCCGCTAGCACAGATACGCAGTATTTT. Encoded protein: CASSLVFQVSASTDTQYF.

V usage is TRBV18 and J usage is TRBJ1-5, with a possible D match to TRBD1 (6 bases). The CDR3 consists of 15 residues. From germline, CDR1 is KGHSH and CDR2 LQKENI. Trimming took 3 bases from V and 2 from J, leaving 11 bases between them. In DNA, the CDR3 is TGTGCCAGCTCACCCCCAGGGGTGGGCAATCAGCCCCAGCATTTT. As protein: CASSPPGVGNQPQHF.

The chain links TRBV18 to TRBJ1-2, with D possibly being TRBD1 (5 bases). Germline V gene sequence: CDR1 KGHSH, CDR2 LQKENI. CDR3 length: 14 amino acids. V was clipped by 4 bases and J by 0 bases, with 9 bases between them. Here the CDR3 reads CASSRQITNYGYTF. Here the CDR3 DNA reads TGTGCCAGCTCACGACAGATAACTAACTATGGCTACACCTTC. Full variable domain (rest looked up from reference TRBV18 and TRBJ1-2): NAGVMQNPRHLVRRRGQEARLRCSPMKGHSHVYWYRQLPEEGLKFMVYLQKENIIDESGMPKERFSAEFPKEGPSILRIQQVVRGDSAAYFCASSRQITNYGYTFGSGTRLTVV.

V usage is TRBV18 and J usage is TRBJ1-4, with D hard to call. CDR1 is KGHSH, CDR2 LQKENI, per germline. V lost 2 bases and J 8 bases, leaving 12 bases between the germline ends. This CDR3 contains 14 residues. The CDR3 region is CASSPETSGEKLFF. The CDR3 nucleotides are TGTGCCAGCTCACCAGAGACCTCGGGGGAAAAACTGTTTTTT.

The table lists this clone with a count of one. The chain carries TRBV12-5 and TRBJ2-2, with 8 bases identical to TRBD1. Germline loops: CDR1 LGHNT, CDR2 FRNRAP. The CDR3 totals 16 residues. V lost 5 bases to trimming and J lost 4 bases; unmatched junction nucleotides: 9. CDR3 protein: CASGQQGGLTTGELFF. CDR3 nucleotides: TGTGCTAGTGGTCAACAGGGGGGCCTAACCACCGGGGAGCTGTTTTTT.

Remarks on this clone: Other nucleotide sequences from this sample produce the same CDR3. V and J are TRBV5-4 and TRBJ2-1; 10 bases are a match to TRBD2. CDR1 is SGHNT and CDR2 is YYREEE in the germline V gene (reference sequence). J gave up 3 bases and V 3 bases, and 3 bases lay outside the gene matches. The CDR3 is 15 amino acids. CDR3 protein: CASSSLAGGYNEQFF. The CDR3 DNA is TGTGCCAGCAGCTCCTTAGCGGGGGGCTACAATGAGCAGTTCTTC.

This chain uses TRBV14 with TRBJ1-2; D unresolved. V was cut by 0 bases and J by 9 bases, with 14 bases left in between. The CDR3 loop spans 14 amino acids. Germline V gives CDR1 SGHDN, CDR2 FVKESK. CDR3 sequence: CASSQDIASRSYTF. CDR3 nucleotides: TGTGCCAGCAGCCAAGATATAGCCTCGAGGAGCTACACCTTC.

The genes are TRBV4-1 and TRBJ2-2, with a weak D call TRBD1 (5 bases). V gave up 4 bases and J gave up 6 bases, with 21 bases separating them. This CDR3 comprises 17 residues. CDR1 and CDR2 (germline): MGHRA, YSYEKL. For the CDR3, the DNA is TGCGCCAGCAGCCCCTACTTCCATCAGGGTTCGGCCGGGGAGCTGTTTTTT. Protein: CASSPYFHQGSAGELFF.

V and J are TRBV27 and TRBJ1-2; 7 bases fit TRBD1. Germline CDR1 is MNHEY and CDR2 is SMNVEV (reference sequence). The CDR3 runs 15 residues. Trimming at V came to 6 bases and at J to 5 bases, leaving 12 bases not matched to a gene. CDR3 sequence (DNA): TGTGCCAGCAGCTGGGGAGGAGGGGGCGCGTATGGCTACACCTTC. It is translated as CASSWGGGGAYGYTF.

This clone turned up a few times. This chain joins TRBV15 and TRBJ2-7; TRBD1 is a possible D gene (7 bases). The CDR3 totals 16 residues. Germline V CDR1 and CDR2: LNHNV, YYDKDF (reference sequence). Trimming shortened V by 3 bases and J by 0 bases, and 15 bases separated the two germline ends. This chain's CDR3 is CATSRGGTAFSYEQYF. In DNA, the CDR3 is TGTGCCACCAGCAGGGGCGGGACAGCTTTCTCCTACGAGCAGTACTTC.

This clone was seen just once. The V call is TRBV6-1, the J call TRBJ2-7, with 7 bases identical to TRBD2. The V gene's germline CDR1 is MNHNS and CDR2 SASEGT. V shed 1 base, J shed 2 bases, and the junction held 8 bases outside the gene matches. This CDR3 spans 16 amino acids. The CDR3 DNA reads as TGTGCCAGCAGTGAAGGGCTAGCGGCGACCCCCTACGAGCAGTACTTC. Translating gives CASSEGLAATPYEQYF.

The V and J genes are TRBV19 and TRBJ2-5, with a tentative D call TRBD2 (5 bases). CDR3 length: 15 residues. V lost 4 bases and J 0 bases, leaving 12 bases between the germline ends. Germline CDR1 is LNHDA and CDR2 is SQIVND (reference sequence). Here the CDR3 DNA reads TGTGCCAGTAGTACACGCCGGGGATACCAAGAGACCCAGTACTTC. Its translation is CASSTRRGYQETQYF.

The rearrangement joins TRBV27 to TRBJ1-1, with 8 bases identical to TRBD1. This CDR3 is built from 15 residues. The germline CDR1 and CDR2 sequences are MNHEY and SMNVEV (reference sequence). Trimming at V came to 8 bases and at J to 2 bases, leaving 10 bases not matched to a gene. This chain's CDR3 is CASHTPTGANTEAFF. The CDR3 DNA follows: TGTGCCAGCCATACCCCGACAGGGGCCAACACTGAAGCTTTCTTT.

This clone has only one observation. The V gene is TRBV28, the J gene TRBJ1-6, with D unresolved. The V end was cut by 3 bases, the J end by 0 bases, with 9 bases between. This CDR3 is built from 16 residues. Germline V lookup: CDR1 MDHEN, CDR2 SYDVKM. The CDR3 sequence is CASSLVGSSYNSPLHF. CDR3 coding DNA: TGTGCCAGCAGTTTGGTCGGGAGCTCCTATAATTCACCCCTCCACTTT.

The CDR3 sequence: CASSESVPRGIYEQYF. In nucleotides, the CDR3 is TGTGCCAGCAGTGAATCGGTCCCGAGAGGAATCTACGAGCAGTACTTC. V usage is TRBV2 and J usage is TRBJ2-7; D unresolved. Germline V CDR1 and CDR2: SNHLY, FYNNEI. Trimming took off 2 bases at V and 3 bases at J, with 17 bases between the two ends. This CDR3 has 16 amino acids.

The chain is built from TRBV7-9 and TRBJ1-2, with 8 bases lining up with TRBD1. CDR3 length: 14 residues. Germline trimming cut 5 bases from V and 9 bases from J; bases unmatched to any gene: 11. Germline loops: CDR1 SEHNR, CDR2 FQNEAQ (reference sequence). CDR3 nucleotides: TGTGCCAGCAGCCGAGCAGGGGGCGGGTGGAGCTACACCTTC. Translating it yields CASSRAGGGWSYTF.

The chain combines TRBV19 with TRBJ2-5, with TRBD2 identical over 13 bases. Germline CDR1 LNHDA, CDR2 SQIVND (reference sequence). This CDR3 has 15 residues. The junction had 4 bases not matched to a gene; V was cut back by 6 bases and J by 3 bases. The CDR3 nucleotides read TGTGCCAGTAGATTCGGGACTAGCGGGGAAGAGACCCAGTACTTC. Translated, it gives CASRFGTSGEETQYF.

This clone has only one observation. The chain uses TRBV21-1 and TRBJ1-5; TRBD1, the D gene given by the table, was not confirmed from the DNA. TRBV21-1 is classified as a pseudogene. The length of the CDR3 is 15 residues. The CDR3 region has the DNA TGTGCCAGCAGCAACTCGACAGGGTTCAATCAGCCCCAGCATTTT. Its protein is CASSNSTGFNQPQHF.

As concerns this clone: Because the CDR3's place on the DNA is in doubt, the DNA is left out and the CDR3 is given as listed by TCRdb. This sequence joins TRBV5-4 and TRBJ1-1; TRBD1, as called in the table, went unchecked against the DNA. CDR1 is SGHNT, CDR2 YYREEE, per germline (reference sequence). The CDR3 is 15 amino acids long, termini counted. The CDR3: CASSWATGSNGAALF.

V and J are TRBV4-1 and TRBJ1-4; 8 bases match TRBD1. Germline assignment: CDR1 MGHRA and CDR2 YSYEKL. CDR3 length: 15 amino acids. With 4 bases clipped from V and 0 bases from J, the junction kept 1 base outside the gene matches. The CDR3: CASSLRGPTNEKLFF. In DNA form, the CDR3 reads TGCGCCAGCAGCCTCAGGGGGCCAACTAATGAAAAACTGTTTTTT.

The J gene is TRBJ2-5, the V gene TRBV11-3, with 8 nucleotides matching TRBD1. Losses at the gene ends were 5 bases for V and 2 bases for J; bases not matched to a gene: 10. The CDR3 sequence is 16 residues long. Germline-derived CDR1 and CDR2 are SGHNT and YENEEA. In nucleotides, the CDR3 is TGTGCCAGCAGCCTCGGGACAGGATTAAGTCAAGAGACCCAGTACTTC. Translated, it gives CASSLGTGLSQETQYF.

The chain combines TRBV7-9 with TRBJ2-1; 8 nucleotides align to TRBD2. The CDR3 is 14 amino acids. In germline, CDR1 is SEHNR, CDR2 FQNEAQ (reference sequence). Germline trimming cut 3 bases from V and 7 bases from J; bases unmatched to any gene: 5. CDR3 in DNA: TGTGCCAGCAGCTTCAGTAGCGGGGAGAATGAGCAGTTCTTC. Translating gives CASSFSSGENEQFF.

CDR3 sequence: CASSKESPSYEQYF. In nucleotides, the CDR3 is TGCGCCAGCAGCAAGGAGTCACCTTCCTACGAGCAGTACTTC. The chain is built from TRBV5-1 and TRBJ2-7, with unresolved D. The CDR3 extends over 14 amino acids. V dropped 4 bases and J dropped 1 base, with 12 bases sitting between them. Germline V gives CDR1 SGHRS, CDR2 YFSETQ. Full variable domain (outside the CDR3, taken from reference TRBV5-1 and TRBJ2-7): KAGVTQTPRYLIKTRGQQVTLSCSPISGHRSVSWYQQTPGQGLQFLFEYFSETQRNKGNFPGRFSGRQFSNSRSEMNVSTLELGDSALYLCASSKESPSYEQYFGPGTRLTVT.

The V gene is TRBV7-2, the J gene TRBJ2-3; 7 bases are a match to TRBD1. Unmatched junction bases numbered 2, after V lost 2 bases and J lost 0 bases. The CDR3 totals 15 residues. Germline CDR1 SGHTA, CDR2 FQGNSA. The CDR3 sequence: CASSLQGGSTDTQYF. DNA of the CDR3: TGTGCCAGCAGCTTACAAGGGGGCAGCACAGATACGCAGTATTTT.

V usage is TRBV6-5 and J usage is TRBJ1-2, with D perhaps matching TRBD1 (5 bases). CDR3 size: 12 residues. Trimming shortened V by 4 bases and J by 5 bases, and 8 bases separated the two germline ends. Germline loops: CDR1 MNHEY, CDR2 SVGAGI. The CDR3 reads CASSWGPYGYTF. The CDR3 bases are TGTGCCAGCAGTTGGGGCCCTTATGGCTACACCTTC.

V usage is TRBV27 and J usage is TRBJ1-2; D perhaps matches TRBD1 (6 bases). Looked up from germline, CDR1 is MNHEY and CDR2 is SMNVEV (reference sequence). Trimming cost V 5 bases and J 4 bases, with 17 bases left between them. The CDR3 runs to 15 residues. The chain's CDR3 is CASSIRRQAGYGYTF. The CDR3 bases are TGTGCCAGCAGTATTCGTAGACAGGCCGGCTATGGCTACACCTTC.

Remarks on this clone: Distinct nucleotide sequences in the sample also encode this CDR3. The chain carries TRBV5-1 and TRBJ2-5; 7 nucleotides match TRBD1. Unmatched junction bases numbered 0, after V lost 0 bases and J lost 1 base. Germline CDR1 and CDR2: SGHRS and YFSETQ. This CDR3 region has 14 residues. The CDR3 nucleotides read TGCGCCAGCAGCTTGGCAGGGGGCCAAGAGACCCAGTACTTC. Its translation is CASSLAGGQETQYF.